This T cell receptor (beta chain) was profiled in a study of blood T cell repertoires in COVID-19. Study summary: Acute and convalescent COVID-19 specimens originated in the United States, Italy and Spain. Sample material is recorded as cDNA or gDNA derived from T cells, B-cell-depleted T cells, or PBMCs.

Methods used by the authors: Estimates of nucleated cell counts were drawn from the amplification of reference gene primers. Profiled with immunoSEQ multiplex PCR; TCRdb holds only in-frame clones, not every one. The D gene and trimming were derived from the DNA, and the V and J assignments and clone size from that table. The data show roughly 140,000 clones, with approximately 85% seen just once and approximately 8% held by the top ten. This CDR3 region has 17 residues. Trimming took 0 bases from V and 0 from J; bases not matched to a gene: 9. CDR1 SGHNT and CDR2 YYREEE come from the germline V gene (reference sequence). Followed longitudinally, the Seattle patients had been enrolled during active infection.

The sample comprised peripheral blood. The sequence came from a woman aged 60 to 75 with COVID-19, enrolled during active disease. The V gene is TRBV5-4, the J gene TRBJ2-7, with 7 bases identical to TRBD2. This CDR3 is CASSLGWARGSSYEQYF. CDR3 bases: TGTGCCAGCAGCTTGGGTTGGGCGCGGGGGTCCTCCTACGAGCAGTACTTC.